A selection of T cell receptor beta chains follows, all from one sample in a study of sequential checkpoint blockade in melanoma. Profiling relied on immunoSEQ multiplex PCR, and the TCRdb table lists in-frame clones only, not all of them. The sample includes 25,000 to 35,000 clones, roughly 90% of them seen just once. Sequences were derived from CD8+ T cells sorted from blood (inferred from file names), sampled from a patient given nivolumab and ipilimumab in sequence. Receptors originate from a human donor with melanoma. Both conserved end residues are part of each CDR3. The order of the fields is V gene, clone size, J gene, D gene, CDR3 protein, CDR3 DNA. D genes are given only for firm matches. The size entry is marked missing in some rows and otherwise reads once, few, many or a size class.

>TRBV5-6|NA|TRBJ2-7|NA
CASSLSGTYEQYF
TGTGCCAGCAGTCTGAGCGGAACCTACGAGCAGTACTTC
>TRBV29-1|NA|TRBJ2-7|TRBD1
CSVRTGHSYEQYF
TGCAGCGTTAGGACAGGGCACTCCTACGAGCAGTACTTC
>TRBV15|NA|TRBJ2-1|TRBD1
CATSNLQGNEQFF
TGTGCCACCAGCAACCTACAGGGGAATGAGCAGTTCTTC
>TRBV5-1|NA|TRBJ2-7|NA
CASSLGRGKNEQYF
TGCGCCAGCAGCTTGGGCAGGGGCAAGAACGAGCAGTACTTC
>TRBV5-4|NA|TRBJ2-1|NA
CASSPGEVEQFF
TGTGCCAGCAGCCCCGGGGAGGTTGAGCAGTTCTTC
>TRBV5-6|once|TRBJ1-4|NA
CASSLALGREKLFF
TGTGCCAGCAGCTTGGCGTTGGGGAGGGAAAAACTGTTTTTT
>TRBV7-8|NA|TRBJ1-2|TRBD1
CASSLGGTVGYTF
TGTGCCAGCAGCTTAGGGGGGACAGTCGGCTACACCTTC
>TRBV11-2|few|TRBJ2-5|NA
CASSLGRVGGDQETQYF
TGTGCCAGCAGCTTAGGCCGGGTAGGAGGAGACCAAGAGACCCAGTACTTC
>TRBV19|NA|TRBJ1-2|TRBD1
CASSPGQLSEGYTF
TGTGCCAGTAGCCCGGGACAGCTCTCGGAGGGCTACACCTTC
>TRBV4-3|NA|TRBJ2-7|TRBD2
CASSQDPPSGGAYEQYF
TGCGCCAGCAGCCAAGATCCCCCTAGCGGGGGAGCCTACGAGCAGTACTTC
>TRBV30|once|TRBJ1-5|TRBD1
CAWSRDRGWEGNQPQHF
TGTGCCTGGAGTAGGGACAGGGGATGGGAAGGGAATCAGCCCCAGCATTTT
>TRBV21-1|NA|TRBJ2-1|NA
CASSKDVERVSYNEQFF
TGTGCCAGCAGCAAAGACGTAGAGCGCGTCTCCTACAATGAGCAGTTCTTC
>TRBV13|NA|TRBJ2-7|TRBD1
CASSIADRAHYEQYF
TGTGCCAGCAGCATTGCGGACAGGGCTCACTACGAGCAGTACTTC
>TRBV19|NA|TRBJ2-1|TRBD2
CASSIRLAKTYNEQFF
TGTGCCAGTAGTATCAGACTAGCGAAAACCTACAATGAGCAGTTCTTC
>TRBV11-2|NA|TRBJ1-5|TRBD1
CASSWGQGGNQPQHF
TGTGCCAGCAGCTGGGGACAGGGTGGCAATCAGCCCCAGCATTTT
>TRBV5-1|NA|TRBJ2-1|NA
CASSLEPSVRSEQFF
TGCGCCAGCAGCTTGGAGCCTAGCGTGCGTAGTGAGCAGTTCTTC
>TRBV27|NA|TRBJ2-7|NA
CASSLSSGASYEQYF
TGTGCCAGCAGTTTATCTTCGGGTGCTTCCTACGAGCAGTACTTC
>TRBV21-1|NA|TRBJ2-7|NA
CASSKRGGDGGISYEQYF
TGTGCCAGCAGCAAAAGGGGGGGGGACGGCGGGATTTCCTACGAGCAGTACTTC
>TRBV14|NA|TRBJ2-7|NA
CASSQRGAPPYEQYF
TGTGCCAGCAGCCAACGGGGGGCCCCGCCCTACGAGCAGTACTTC
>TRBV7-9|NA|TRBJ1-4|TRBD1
CASSLTGGSNEKLFF
TGTGCCAGCAGCCTCACAGGGGGGAGTAATGAAAAACTGTTTTTT
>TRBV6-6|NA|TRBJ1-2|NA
CASSYMGGYTF
TGTGCCAGCAGTTACATGGGCGGCTACACCTTC
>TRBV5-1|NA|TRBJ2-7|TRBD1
CASSLEGTGYEQYF
TGCGCCAGCAGCTTGGAGGGGACAGGGTACGAGCAGTACTTC
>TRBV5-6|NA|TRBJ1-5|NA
CASSLGQATNQPQHF
TGTGCCAGCAGCTTGGGACAGGCTACCAATCAGCCCCAGCATTTT
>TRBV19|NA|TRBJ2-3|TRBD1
CASRDRVVPDTQYF
TGTGCCAGTAGGGACAGGGTGGTACCAGATACGCAGTATTTT
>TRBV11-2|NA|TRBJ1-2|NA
CASSPRGGGAFYGYTF
TGTGCCAGCAGCCCCCGCGGGGGGGGCGCATTCTATGGCTACACCTTC
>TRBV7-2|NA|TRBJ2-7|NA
CASSLGLVGPPYEQYF
TGTGCCAGCAGCTTAGGTCTCGTGGGCCCACCCTACGAGCAGTACTTC
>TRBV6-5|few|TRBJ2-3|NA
CASSPLRGVKDTQYF
TGTGCCAGCAGTCCCCTCCGAGGCGTGAAAGATACGCAGTATTTT
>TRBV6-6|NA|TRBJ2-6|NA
CASSYLGAGANVLTF
TGTGCCAGCAGTTACCTGGGGGCGGGGGCCAACGTCCTGACTTTC
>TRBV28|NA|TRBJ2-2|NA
CASNPSGNDGELFF
TGTGCCAGCAATCCGTCCGGGAACGACGGGGAGCTGTTTTTT
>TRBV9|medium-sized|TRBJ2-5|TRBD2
CASSVLAGGPGETQYF
TGTGCCAGCAGCGTACTAGCGGGGGGCCCGGGGGAGACCCAGTACTTC
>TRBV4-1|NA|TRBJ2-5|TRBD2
CASSQDGSSGGAAETQYF
TGCGCCAGCAGCCAAGATGGGAGTAGCGGGGGGGCTGCAGAGACCCAGTACTTC
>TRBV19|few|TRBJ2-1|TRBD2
CASSITSGEALGEQFF
TGTGCCAGTAGTATCACTAGCGGGGAAGCCCTTGGGGAGCAGTTCTTC
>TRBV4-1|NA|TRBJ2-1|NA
CASSPRGGSYNEQFF
TGCGCCAGCAGTCCACGAGGGGGCTCCTACAATGAGCAGTTCTTC
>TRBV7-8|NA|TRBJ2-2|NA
CASSLWGLFTGELFF
TGTGCCAGCAGCTTATGGGGACTGTTCACCGGGGAGCTGTTTTTT
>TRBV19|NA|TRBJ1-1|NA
CASSRAWMNTEAFF
TGTGCCAGTAGTAGGGCCTGGATGAACACTGAAGCTTTCTTT
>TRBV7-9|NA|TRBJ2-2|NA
CASSLTNRVSGELFF
TGTGCCAGCAGCTTGACCAACAGGGTGAGCGGGGAGCTGTTTTTT
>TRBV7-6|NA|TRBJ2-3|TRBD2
CASSLKSGTTDTQYF
TGTGCCAGCAGCTTAAAAAGCGGGACCACAGATACGCAGTATTTT
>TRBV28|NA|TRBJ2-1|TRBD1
CASTGTGGVNEQFF
TGTGCCAGCACCGGGACAGGGGGAGTCAATGAGCAGTTCTTC
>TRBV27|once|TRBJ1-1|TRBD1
CASSLLTGSEAFF
TGTGCCAGCAGTTTGCTGACAGGGAGTGAAGCTTTCTTT
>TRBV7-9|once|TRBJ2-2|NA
CASSLDYTHANTGELFF
TGTGCCAGCAGCTTAGATTACACCCACGCGAACACCGGGGAGCTGTTTTTT
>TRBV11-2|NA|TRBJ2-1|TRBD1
CASSSNRGRSSSYNEQFF
TGTGCCAGCAGCTCAAACAGGGGGCGAAGTTCCTCCTACAATGAGCAGTTCTTC
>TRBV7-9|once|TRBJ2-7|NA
CASSLGSAYEQYF
TGTGCCAGCAGCTTGGGTAGCGCGTACGAGCAGTACTTC
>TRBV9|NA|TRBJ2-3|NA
CASSVVDSTDTQYF
TGTGCCAGCAGCGTAGTGGACTCAACAGATACGCAGTATTTT
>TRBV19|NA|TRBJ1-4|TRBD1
CASSVLQGQANEKLFF
TGTGCCAGTAGTGTCCTCCAGGGACAGGCGAATGAAAAACTGTTTTTT
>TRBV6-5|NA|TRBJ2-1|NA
CASSYGVWGRVDEQFF
TGTGCCAGCAGTTACGGAGTCTGGGGGCGCGTCGATGAGCAGTTCTTC
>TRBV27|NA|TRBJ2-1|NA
CASSLGAGSSYNEQFF
TGTGCCAGCAGTTTAGGAGCGGGTAGCTCCTACAATGAGCAGTTCTTC
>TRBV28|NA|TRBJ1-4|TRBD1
CASSTRTGRKEKLFF
TGTGCCAGCAGTACCCGGACAGGGAGGAAGGAAAAACTGTTTTTT